The rows below give T cell receptor beta chains drawn from one sample of a study of control samples from healthy donors and cancer patients. Profiling relied on immunoSEQ multiplex PCR, and the TCRdb table lists in-frame clones only, not all of them. The sample holds tens of thousands of clones, roughly 89% seen once. Sequenced input: blood. Every receptor here comes from a man aged 45-65 years in good health. The CDR3 runs from the conserved cysteine through the conserved F or W. Each record gives: clone size, D gene, V gene, J gene, CDR3 DNA, CDR3 protein. D genes are given only for firm matches. Where a row states a size, it is once, few, many or the class of an expanded clone; other rows omit it.

clone_size: .
d_call: .
v_call: TRBV30
j_call: TRBJ1-1
cdr3_nt: TGTGCCTGGAGTGTACGGGGGGAACACACTGAAGCTTTCTTT
cdr3_aa: CAWSVRGEHTEAFF

clone_size: .
d_call: .
v_call: TRBV3-1/TRBV3-2
j_call: TRBJ1-1
cdr3_nt: TGTGCCAGCAGCCAGACACAGGGTACATCAGGAGCTTTCTTT
cdr3_aa: CASSQTQGTSGAFF

clone_size: .
d_call: .
v_call: TRBV2
j_call: TRBJ1-1
cdr3_nt: TGTGCCAGCAGTGAAAGCCGTCAGAACACTGAAGCTTTCTTT
cdr3_aa: CASSESRQNTEAFF

clone_size: once
d_call: .
v_call: TRBV11-2
j_call: TRBJ2-2
cdr3_nt: TGTGCCAGCAGCCCCATGTCCCGGCATGGCGGGGAGCTGTTTTTT
cdr3_aa: CASSPMSRHGGELFF

clone_size: .
d_call: .
v_call: TRBV19
j_call: TRBJ1-1
cdr3_nt: TGTGCCAGCCGTTCCGTCTGGGGCTTGAACACTGAAGCTTTCTTT
cdr3_aa: CASRSVWGLNTEAFF

clone_size: .
d_call: .
v_call: TRBV5-3
j_call: TRBJ2-3
cdr3_nt: TGTGCCAGAAGCCCCCCGGAACCCCCACCGTATGGTACGCAGTATTTT
cdr3_aa: CARSPPEPPPYGTQYF

clone_size: .
d_call: TRBD1
v_call: TRBV2
j_call: TRBJ1-5
cdr3_nt: TGTGCCAGCAAAGATAACAGGGGCGAAAATCAGCCCCAGCATTTT
cdr3_aa: CASKDNRGENQPQHF

clone_size: .
d_call: .
v_call: TRBV18
j_call: TRBJ1-4
cdr3_nt: TGTGCCAGCTCCCCGGGGGCCACTAATGAAAAACTGTTTTTT
cdr3_aa: CASSPGATNEKLFF

clone_size: .
d_call: TRBD1
v_call: TRBV29-1
j_call: TRBJ2-2
cdr3_nt: TGCAGCGTTCCGGGACAGCGCGGGGAGCTGTTTTTT
cdr3_aa: CSVPGQRGELFF

clone_size: .
d_call: .
v_call: TRBV5-1
j_call: TRBJ1-1
cdr3_nt: TGCGCCAGCACAAAGGACGGGGGCGACACTGAAGCTTTCTTT
cdr3_aa: CASTKDGGDTEAFF

clone_size: .
d_call: TRBD2
v_call: TRBV2
j_call: TRBJ2-1
cdr3_nt: TGTGCCGGGACTAGTACGGGGGATGAGCAGTTCTTC
cdr3_aa: CAGTSTGDEQFF

clone_size: .
d_call: .
v_call: TRBV11-2
j_call: TRBJ1-1
cdr3_nt: TGTGCCAGCAGCTTAGGAGACACGGGGGGCACTGAAGCTTTCTTT
cdr3_aa: CASSLGDTGGTEAFF

clone_size: .
d_call: .
v_call: TRBV30
j_call: TRBJ1-2
cdr3_nt: TGTGCCTGGAGCCCACAGGGTAACTATGGCTACACCTTC
cdr3_aa: CAWSPQGNYGYTF

clone_size: .
d_call: .
v_call: TRBV11-2
j_call: TRBJ2-2
cdr3_nt: TGTGGGGATCGGGACGGTCGTACCGGGGAGCTGTTTTTT
cdr3_aa: CGDRDGRTGELFF

clone_size: .
d_call: TRBD1
v_call: TRBV5-6
j_call: TRBJ1-2
cdr3_nt: TGTGCCAGCAGCTTCAGACAGGGAAGAAACTATGGCTACACCTTC
cdr3_aa: CASSFRQGRNYGYTF

clone_size: .
d_call: TRBD1
v_call: TRBV7-9
j_call: TRBJ1-1
cdr3_nt: TGTGCCAGCAGCTACCGGGACAGCAATGCTTTCTTT
cdr3_aa: CASSYRDSNAFF

clone_size: .
d_call: .
v_call: TRBV10-2
j_call: TRBJ2-5
cdr3_nt: TGCGCCAGCAGTGAGTCGAAGGGGAGGGAGACCCAGTACTTC
cdr3_aa: CASSESKGRETQYF

clone_size: .
d_call: .
v_call: TRBV11-2
j_call: TRBJ1-1
cdr3_nt: TGTGCCAGCAGCTGGACTTCTACAGAGAACACTGAAGCTTTCTTT
cdr3_aa: CASSWTSTENTEAFF

clone_size: .
d_call: .
v_call: TRBV4-1
j_call: TRBJ1-1
cdr3_nt: TGCGCCAGCAGCCATATCCCCGAGGGGAACACTGAAGCTTTCTTT
cdr3_aa: CASSHIPEGNTEAFF

clone_size: .
d_call: .
v_call: TRBV30
j_call: TRBJ1-5
cdr3_nt: TGTGCGGTATCGTCTGGGTCCCATCTCCGGCCCCAGCATTTT
cdr3_aa: CAVSSGSHLRPQHF

clone_size: .
d_call: TRBD1
v_call: TRBV19
j_call: TRBJ1-1
cdr3_nt: TGTGCCAGTAGTACCCGGGACAGAAATGAGAAAGCTTTCTTT
cdr3_aa: CASSTRDRNEKAFF

clone_size: .
d_call: .
v_call: TRBV5-6
j_call: TRBJ2-7
cdr3_nt: TGTGCCAGCAGCTACCAAGGGTGGGGCTACGAGCAGTACTTC
cdr3_aa: CASSYQGWGYEQYF

clone_size: .
d_call: .
v_call: TRBV24-1
j_call: TRBJ1-1
cdr3_nt: TGTGCCACCAGCCAGGGGTCCACTGAAGCTTTCTTT
cdr3_aa: CATSQGSTEAFF

clone_size: .
d_call: .
v_call: TRBV18
j_call: TRBJ2-2
cdr3_nt: TGTGCCAGCTCAGACAGGTCGGTCACCGGGGAGCTGTTTTTT
cdr3_aa: CASSDRSVTGELFF

clone_size: .
d_call: .
v_call: TRBV5-1
j_call: TRBJ2-2
cdr3_nt: TGCGCCAGCAGTAAGCCCCGGCCGGGAGACGGGGAGCTGTTTTTT
cdr3_aa: CASSKPRPGDGELFF

clone_size: .
d_call: .
v_call: TRBV7-2
j_call: TRBJ1-2
cdr3_nt: TGTGCCAGCAGCTTATATGCGGGCGGAATCTATGGCTACACCTTC
cdr3_aa: CASSLYAGGIYGYTF

clone_size: .
d_call: .
v_call: TRBV30
j_call: TRBJ2-5
cdr3_nt: TGTGCCTCCTCGAGGGGAGCGGGACAGCGGGGTTTACAGACCCAGTACTTC
cdr3_aa: CASSRGAGQRGLQTQYF

clone_size: .
d_call: .
v_call: TRBV7-6
j_call: TRBJ2-5
cdr3_nt: TGTGCCAGCAGCTTGTCCGAGAAGACCCAGTACTTC
cdr3_aa: CASSLSEKTQYF

clone_size: .
d_call: .
v_call: TRBV12-5
j_call: TRBJ1-1
cdr3_nt: TGTGCTAGTGGTTTTGGGGGCGCAGTGGGGACTGAAGCTTTCTTT
cdr3_aa: CASGFGGAVGTEAFF

clone_size: once
d_call: TRBD1
v_call: TRBV10-3
j_call: TRBJ1-4
cdr3_nt: TGTGCCATCAGTGAATCCGGGACAGGGGATGAAAAACTGTTTTTT
cdr3_aa: CAISESGTGDEKLFF

clone_size: .
d_call: TRBD2
v_call: TRBV7-7
j_call: TRBJ2-3
cdr3_nt: TGTGCCAGCAGCCTGACTAGCGGGGAAACAGATACGCAGTATTTT
cdr3_aa: CASSLTSGETDTQYF

clone_size: .
d_call: .
v_call: TRBV6-1
j_call: TRBJ1-1
cdr3_nt: TGTGCCAGCAGTGTGGGGGCATTGCCGCTAGGCACTGAAGCTTTCTTT
cdr3_aa: CASSVGALPLGTEAFF

clone_size: .
d_call: .
v_call: TRBV19
j_call: TRBJ1-2
cdr3_nt: TGTGCCAGTAGTATAAAAGGCCTGCTCGACTATGGCTACACCTTC
cdr3_aa: CASSIKGLLDYGYTF

clone_size: .
d_call: TRBD1
v_call: TRBV3-1/TRBV3-2
j_call: TRBJ2-2
cdr3_nt: TGTGCCAGCAACTTAGGACAGGGTAATGCCGGGGAGCTGTTTTTT
cdr3_aa: CASNLGQGNAGELFF

clone_size: .
d_call: .
v_call: TRBV10-3
j_call: TRBJ2-7
cdr3_nt: TGTGCCATCAGTACGGACAGATACTACGAGCAGTACTTC
cdr3_aa: CAISTDRYYEQYF

clone_size: .
d_call: .
v_call: TRBV27
j_call: TRBJ1-1
cdr3_nt: TGTGCCAGCGGCTCGGGACACACTGAAGCTTTCTTT
cdr3_aa: CASGSGHTEAFF

clone_size: once
d_call: TRBD2
v_call: TRBV18
j_call: TRBJ2-6
cdr3_nt: TGTGCCAGCTCACCACCCGGGCTAGCGGGGGGAGCTGGGGCCAACGTCCTGACTTTC
cdr3_aa: CASSPPGLAGGAGANVLTF

clone_size: .
d_call: .
v_call: TRBV2
j_call: TRBJ1-5
cdr3_nt: TGTGCCAGCAGCATGGGAGGGGCCGGCAATCAGCCCCAGCATTTT
cdr3_aa: CASSMGGAGNQPQHF

clone_size: .
d_call: .
v_call: TRBV7-2
j_call: TRBJ1-2
cdr3_nt: TGTGCCAGCAGCTCGAGGACACACAACTATGGCTACACCTTC
cdr3_aa: CASSSRTHNYGYTF

clone_size: .
d_call: TRBD1
v_call: TRBV5-1
j_call: TRBJ2-2
cdr3_nt: TGCGCCAGCAGATCCCTTGGACAGGACACCGGGGAGCTGTTTTTT
cdr3_aa: CASRSLGQDTGELFF

clone_size: once
d_call: TRBD1
v_call: TRBV10-1
j_call: TRBJ2-3
cdr3_nt: TGCGCCAGCAGCTCGGGACAGCCTACAGATACGCAGTATTTT
cdr3_aa: CASSSGQPTDTQYF

clone_size: .
d_call: TRBD1
v_call: TRBV7-9
j_call: TRBJ1-6
cdr3_nt: TGTGCCAGCAGCGCGACGACAGGGGGTCATTCACCCCTCCACTTT
cdr3_aa: CASSATTGGHSPLHF

clone_size: .
d_call: .
v_call: TRBV5-6
j_call: TRBJ2-4
cdr3_nt: TGTGCCAGCAGCTTGAGAGAAAACATTCAGTACTTC
cdr3_aa: CASSLRENIQYF

clone_size: .
d_call: .
v_call: TRBV4-1
j_call: TRBJ1-1
cdr3_nt: TGCGCCAGCAGCCAAGTTAGGGTGGACACTGAAGCTTTCTTT
cdr3_aa: CASSQVRVDTEAFF

clone_size: .
d_call: .
v_call: TRBV5-1
j_call: TRBJ1-2
cdr3_nt: TGCGCCAGCAGCTTGGCAGTCTCTCCGACTGGCTACACCTTC
cdr3_aa: CASSLAVSPTGYTF

clone_size: large
d_call: TRBD2
v_call: TRBV13
j_call: TRBJ2-7
cdr3_nt: TGTGCCAGCAGCTCCTTCCGGGAGCGGGGTCCCTACGAGCAGTACTTC
cdr3_aa: CASSSFRERGPYEQYF

clone_size: .
d_call: TRBD1
v_call: TRBV5-1
j_call: TRBJ1-1
cdr3_nt: TGCGCCAGCAGCTTACAGGGGTTCGGCACTGAAGCTTTCTTT
cdr3_aa: CASSLQGFGTEAFF

clone_size: .
d_call: .
v_call: TRBV18
j_call: TRBJ1-2
cdr3_nt: TGTGCCAGCTCACCAGGTACTAACTATGGCTACACCTTC
cdr3_aa: CASSPGTNYGYTF

clone_size: .
d_call: .
v_call: TRBV6-5
j_call: TRBJ1-5
cdr3_nt: TGTGCCAGCAGAAGAGGGGAAAATCAGCCCCAGCATTTT
cdr3_aa: CASRRGENQPQHF

clone_size: .
d_call: TRBD1
v_call: TRBV9
j_call: TRBJ1-5
cdr3_nt: TGTGCCAGCAGCCCTGGTATAGGAGGACAGGCTAATCAGCCCCAGCATTTT
cdr3_aa: CASSPGIGGQANQPQHF

clone_size: few
d_call: TRBD1
v_call: TRBV30
j_call: TRBJ2-6
cdr3_nt: TGTGCCTGGAGTACAGGGGCTGGGGCCAACGTCCTGACTTTC
cdr3_aa: CAWSTGAGANVLTF

clone_size: once
d_call: .
v_call: TRBV6-2/TRBV6-3
j_call: TRBJ2-1
cdr3_nt: TGTGCCAGCAGTTACTCCTTCGGGGGCAATACCTACAATGAGCAGTTCTTC
cdr3_aa: CASSYSFGGNTYNEQFF

clone_size: .
d_call: .
v_call: TRBV29-1
j_call: TRBJ2-1
cdr3_nt: TGCAGCGTTGTCAGGGGCTCCTACAATGAGCAGTTCTTC
cdr3_aa: CSVVRGSYNEQFF